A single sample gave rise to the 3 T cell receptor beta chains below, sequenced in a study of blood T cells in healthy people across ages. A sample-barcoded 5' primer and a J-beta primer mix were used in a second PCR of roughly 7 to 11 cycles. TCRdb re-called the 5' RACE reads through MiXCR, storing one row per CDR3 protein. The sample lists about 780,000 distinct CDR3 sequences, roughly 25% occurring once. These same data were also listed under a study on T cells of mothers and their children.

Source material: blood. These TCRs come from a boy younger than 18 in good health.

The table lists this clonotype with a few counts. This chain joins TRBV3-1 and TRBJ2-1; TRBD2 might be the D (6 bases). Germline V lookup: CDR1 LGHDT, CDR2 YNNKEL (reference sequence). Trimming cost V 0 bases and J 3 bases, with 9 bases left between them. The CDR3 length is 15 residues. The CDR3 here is CASSQDRGIYNEQFF. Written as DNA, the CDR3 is TGTGCCAGCAGCCAAGATCGGGGGATCTACAATGAGCAGTTCTTC.

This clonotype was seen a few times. The chain's CDR3 is CASSLDSGIAEAFF. The DNA for the CDR3 is TGTGCCAGCAGCTTAGATTCAGGGATCGCTGAAGCTTTCTTT. V is TRBV7-9 and J is TRBJ1-1; TRBD1 is a possible D gene (5 bases). The germline V gene encodes CDR1 SEHNR and CDR2 FQNEAQ (reference sequence). The CDR3 covers 14 residues. The ends were cut back, 1 base at V and 6 bases at J, with 12 bases in the middle.

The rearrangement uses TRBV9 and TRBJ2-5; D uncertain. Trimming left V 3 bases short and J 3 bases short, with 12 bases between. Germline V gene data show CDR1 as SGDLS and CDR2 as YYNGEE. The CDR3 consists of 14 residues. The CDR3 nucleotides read TGTGCCAGCAGCGCCGCGCCGGGTAAAGAGACCCAGTACTTC. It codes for CASSAAPGKETQYF.